The rows below give T cell receptor beta chains drawn from one sample of a study of blood T cell repertoires in acute mononucleosis. Sequencing was performed with immunoSEQ multiplex PCR; in TCRdb, only in-frame clones are kept and a portion is missing. The profile shows some 2,000 clones, over 25% of them singletons. The sequencing here drew on EBV YVL epitope tetramer+ CD8+ T cells sorted from PBMCs, taken during acute infectious mononucleosis. Every receptor here comes from a man aged 18 to 29 with infectious mononucleosis caused by EBV. Both conserved end residues are part of each CDR3. The D gene is left open where the match is weak. The size of a clone is reported for some rows only, either as once, few or many, or as a class for expanded clones.

>TRBV6-1|NA|TRBJ1-5|NA
CASSLLEGSNQPQHF
TGTGCCAGCAGTTTATTGGAGGGTAGCAATCAGCCCCAGCATTTT
>TRBV28|TRBD2|TRBJ2-5|large
CASRRLAGGAETQYF
TGTGCCAGCAGACGACTAGCGGGAGGGGCGGAGACCCAGTACTTC
>TRBV28|NA|TRBJ2-5|large
CASSLTETQYF
TGTGCCAGCAGTTTAACGGAGACCCAGTACTTC
>TRBV28|NA|TRBJ2-3|many
CASSPDYNTQYF
TGTGCCAGCAGCCCGGACTATAATACGCAGTATTTT
>TRBV27|TRBD2|TRBJ2-3|NA
CASSASGSTDTQYF
TGTGCCAGCAGTGCTAGCGGGAGCACAGATACGCAGTATTTT
>TRBV6-5|TRBD1|TRBJ2-7|few
CASSPRQGTYEQYF
TGTGCCAGCAGCCCCAGACAGGGAACCTACGAGCAGTACTTC
>TRBV27|NA|TRBJ2-3|few
CATSDWTGRGLDNTDTQYF
TGTGCCACCAGTGATTGGACAGGAAGAGGACTAGACAACACAGATACGCAGTATTTT
>TRBV7-2|NA|TRBJ1-2|NA
CASSDVTGDGKTYGYTF
TGTGCCAGCAGCGATGTAACCGGAGACGGAAAGACCTATGGCTACACCTTC
>TRBV27|NA|TRBJ2-1|NA
CASSLMGDTSRDEQFF
TGTGCCAGCAGTTTAATGGGTGATACGTCGCGCGATGAGCAGTTCTTC
>TRBV11-1|NA|TRBJ2-3|NA
CASSPTLGGADTQYF
TGTGCCAGCAGCCCCACGCTAGGCGGCGCAGATACGCAGTATTTT
>TRBV7-2|TRBD1|TRBJ2-3|few
CASSLDLGQGTDTQYF
TGTGCCAGCAGCTTGGACCTTGGACAGGGAACAGATACGCAGTATTTT
>TRBV5-6|NA|TRBJ2-5|once
CASSLTLETQYF
TGTGCCAGCAGTTTGACTCTGGAGACCCAGTACTTC
>TRBV7-2|NA|TRBJ2-3|medium-sized
CASSPTLGGADTQYF
TGTGCCAGCAGCCCCACGCTAGGCGGCGCAGATACGCAGTATTTT
>TRBV27|NA|TRBJ2-1|few
CASSLMGREQFF
TGTGCCAGCAGCCTCATGGGCAGAGAGCAGTTCTTC
>TRBV6-5|NA|TRBJ2-2|NA
CASSDTFIGELFF
TGTGCCAGCAGTGACACGTTTATCGGGGAGCTGTTTTTT
>TRBV7-6|NA|TRBJ2-3|many
CASSPTLGGADTQYF
TGTGCCAGCAGCCCCACGCTAGGCGGCGCAGATACGCAGTATTTT
>TRBV27|TRBD2|TRBJ2-2|once
CDGSSILALTGTGELFF
TGTGATGGCAGTTCTATACTAGCGCTGACTGGAACCGGGGAGCTGTTTTTT
>TRBV6-5|NA|TRBJ2-7|few
CASMGHLSYEQYF
TGTGCCAGCATGGGACACCTTAGCTACGAGCAGTACTTC
>TRBV28|NA|TRBJ1-1|medium-sized
CASSLSNEAFF
TGTGCCAGCAGTTTATCTAATGAAGCTTTCTTT
>TRBV28|NA|TRBJ2-1|NA
CASSSWGGHEQFF
TGTGCCAGCAGTTCTTGGGGTGGGCATGAGCAGTTCTTC